This entry is about one T cell receptor (beta chain). This entry comes from a study of blood T cell repertoires in COVID-19. Study context: There were acute and convalescent COVID-19 samples, and they came from the United States, Italy and Spain.

V lost 5 bases, J lost 9 bases, and 16 bases stayed unmatched. The germline V gene has CDR1 SEHNR and CDR2 FQNEAQ (reference sequence). The CDR3 loop spans 16 amino acids. Authors' methods: How many nucleated cells were present was estimated from reference gene primer amplification. Here immunoSEQ multiplex PCR was the method, and the copy in TCRdb shows in-frame clones only, minus some. V and J calls and clone size follow that table, whereas D and trimming were derived from the DNA. The sample lists about 300,000 clones, approximately 87% occurring once. Sequencing was performed on peripheral blood. V usage is TRBV7-9 and J usage is TRBJ2-1; 7 nucleotides align to TRBD2. This sequence originates from a middle-aged woman who had recovered from COVID-19. CDR3 bases: TGTGCCAGCAGCCCACCCCTGTGGGGGGGGAGGAGTGAGCAGTTCTTC. Translated, it gives CASSPPLWGGRSEQFF.